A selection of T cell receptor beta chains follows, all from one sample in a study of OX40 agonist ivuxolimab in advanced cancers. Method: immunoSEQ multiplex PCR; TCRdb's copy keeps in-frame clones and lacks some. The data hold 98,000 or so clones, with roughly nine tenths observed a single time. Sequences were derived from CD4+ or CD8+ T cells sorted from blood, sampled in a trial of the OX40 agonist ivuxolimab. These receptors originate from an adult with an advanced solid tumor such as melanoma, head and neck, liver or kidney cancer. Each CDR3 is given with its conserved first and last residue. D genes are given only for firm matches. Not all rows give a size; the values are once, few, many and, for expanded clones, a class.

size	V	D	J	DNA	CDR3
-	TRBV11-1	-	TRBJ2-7	TGTGCCAGCAGCTCCCCGGGACACAAATACGAGCAGTACTTC	CASSSPGHKYEQYF
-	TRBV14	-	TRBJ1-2	TGTGCCAGCAGCCAGGGAGTTTATGGCTACACCTTC	CASSQGVYGYTF
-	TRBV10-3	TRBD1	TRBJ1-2	TGTGCCATCAGTGAAGGGACAGGGAAGCCCATCTATGGCTACACCTTC	CAISEGTGKPIYGYTF
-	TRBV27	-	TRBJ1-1	TGTGCCAGCAGCTTAGGGTTGGAGGGAGGTACTGAAGCTTTCTTT	CASSLGLEGGTEAFF
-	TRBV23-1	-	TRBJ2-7	TGCGCCAGCTCCCGGGGGGCGAGCTCCTACGAGCAGTACTTC	CASSRGASSYEQYF
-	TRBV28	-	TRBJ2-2	TGTGCCAGCAGTACCTTTTGGCAGATGAACACCGGGGAGCTGTTTTTT	CASSTFWQMNTGELFF
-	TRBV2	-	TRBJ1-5	TGTGCCAGCAGTGAGGTCAATCAGCCCCAGCATTTT	CASSEVNQPQHF
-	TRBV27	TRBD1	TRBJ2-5	TGTGCCAGCAGTGCGGACAGGGCCGAGACCCAGTACTTC	CASSADRAETQYF
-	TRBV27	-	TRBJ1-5	TGTGCCAGCAGTTTGGGGCCCCACGGCAATCAGCCCCAGCATTTT	CASSLGPHGNQPQHF
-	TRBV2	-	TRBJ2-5	TGTGCCAGCAGGAGAGACAGGGGAGGGGAGACCCAGTACTTC	CASRRDRGGETQYF
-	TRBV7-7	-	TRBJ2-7	TGTGCTAGCAGTCCGAGCGGGCCTATATCCTACGAGCAGTACTTC	CASSPSGPISYEQYF
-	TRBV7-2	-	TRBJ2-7	TGTGCCAGCAGCTTAGTCTATAGGTACGAGCAGTACTTC	CASSLVYRYEQYF
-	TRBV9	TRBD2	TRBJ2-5	TGTGCCAGCGGCGGGGGGCCACAAGAGACCCAGTACTTC	CASGGGPQETQYF
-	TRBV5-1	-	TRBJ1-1	TGCGCCAGCAGCCCGCCTGGGGCGTACACTGAAGCTTTCTTT	CASSPPGAYTEAFF
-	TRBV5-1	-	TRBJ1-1	TGCGCCAGCAGCTTCCCCGGCCCGAACACTGAAGCTTTCTTT	CASSFPGPNTEAFF
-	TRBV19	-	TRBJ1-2	TGTGCCAGTAGCGAACACTGGGGGGGGCGCGGCTATGGCTACACCTTC	CASSEHWGGRGYGYTF
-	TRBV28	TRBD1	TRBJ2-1	TGTGCCAGCAGGACCGGGACAGCAAACAATGAGCAGTTCTTC	CASRTGTANNEQFF
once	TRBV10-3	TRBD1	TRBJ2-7	TGTGCCATCGGGACAGGGGCGCGTTACGAGCAGTACTTC	CAIGTGARYEQYF
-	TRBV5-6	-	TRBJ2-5	TGTGCCAGCAGCTACCTTGGTGGCACCCAAGAGACCCAGTACTTC	CASSYLGGTQETQYF
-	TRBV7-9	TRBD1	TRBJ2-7	TGTGCCAGCAGCCGTTCCGGGACAGGGGACTCCGAGCAGTACTTC	CASSRSGTGDSEQYF
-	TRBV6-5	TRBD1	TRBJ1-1	TGTGCCAGCAGGCAGGGACAGGGGGACACTGAAGCTTTCTTT	CASRQGQGDTEAFF
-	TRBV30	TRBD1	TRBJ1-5	TGTGCCTGGCAGACAGGGACCAACAATCAGCCCCAGCATTTT	CAWQTGTNNQPQHF
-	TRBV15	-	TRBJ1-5	TGTGCCACCAGCAGAGATAAAAATTCCAATCAGCCCCAGCATTTT	CATSRDKNSNQPQHF
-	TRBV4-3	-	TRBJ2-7	TGCGCCAGCAGCCAAGGCTACCCTACCCGTAAGGGTAGGCACGAGCAGTACTTC	CASSQGYPTRKGRHEQYF
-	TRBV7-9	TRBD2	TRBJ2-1	TGTGCCAGTTCAATACCGGGGGGTACAATTGAGTTCTTC	CASSIPGGTIEFF
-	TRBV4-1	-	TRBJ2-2	TGCGCCAGCAGCCAAGACCCGGGTCGACTATCTCTAACCGGGGAGCTGTTTTTT	CASSQDPGRLSLTGELFF
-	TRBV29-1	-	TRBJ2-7	TGCAGCGTTGAAGAGGGGAGCTCCTACGAGCAGTACTTC	CSVEEGSSYEQYF
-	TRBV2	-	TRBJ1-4	TGTGCCAGCATGCGAGGGGGACCTAATGAAAAACTGTTTTTT	CASMRGGPNEKLFF
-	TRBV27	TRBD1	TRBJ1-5	TGTGCTAGATCGAGGACAGGGTTGAAGAACAATCAGCCCCAGCATTTT	CARSRTGLKNNQPQHF
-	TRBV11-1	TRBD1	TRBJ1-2	TGTGCCAGCAGCTTAGCTCCCGGGACAGGGGCCTACACCTTC	CASSLAPGTGAYTF
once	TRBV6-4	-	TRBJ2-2	TGTGCCAGCAGTTTTGGGGCGGGACTGAACACCGGGGAGCTGTTTTTT	CASSFGAGLNTGELFF
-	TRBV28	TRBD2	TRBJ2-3	TGTGCCAGCAGTTTATTCTCGACTAGCGGGAGCCCAGATACGCAGTATTTT	CASSLFSTSGSPDTQYF
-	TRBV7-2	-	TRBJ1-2	TGTGCCAGCAGCTTCGGGGAGCCCTCGGGGGGCTACACCTTC	CASSFGEPSGGYTF
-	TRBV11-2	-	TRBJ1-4	TGTGCCAGCAGCTTAGGGGGATTGGGATCTGGGCTGTTTTTT	CASSLGGLGSGLFF
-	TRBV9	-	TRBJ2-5	TGTGCCAGCAGCCCGGGGAGGAGTAAAGAGACCCAGTACTTC	CASSPGRSKETQYF
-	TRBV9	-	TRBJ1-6	TGTGCCAGCTCCCTCCCGAAGACCTCCATTAATTCACCCCTCCACTTT	CASSLPKTSINSPLHF
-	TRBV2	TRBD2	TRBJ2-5	TGTGCCAGCAGTGTAGTACTAGCGCTAGAGACCCAGTACTTC	CASSVVLALETQYF
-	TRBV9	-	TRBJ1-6	TGTGCCAGCAGCCCGCAGGGGAGCTCCTATAATTCACCCCTCCACTTT	CASSPQGSSYNSPLHF
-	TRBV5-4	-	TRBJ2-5	TGTGCCAGCAGCTTGGCGACAGAAGAGACCCAGTACTTC	CASSLATEETQYF
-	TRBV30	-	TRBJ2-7	TGTGCCTGGGGTCTCTCCAGGGACGAGCAGTACTTC	CAWGLSRDEQYF
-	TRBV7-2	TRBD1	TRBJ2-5	TGTGCCAGCAGCCCACAGGGGGCTAAACAAGAGACCCAGTACTTC	CASSPQGAKQETQYF
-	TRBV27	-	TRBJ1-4	TGTGCCAGCAGTTTTTCGAGCCAGCATGAAAAACTGTTTTTT	CASSFSSQHEKLFF
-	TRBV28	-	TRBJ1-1	TGTGCCAGCAGTTATCACAGGGAAAACACTGAAGCTTTCTTT	CASSYHRENTEAFF
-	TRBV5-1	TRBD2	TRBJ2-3	TGCGCCAGCAGCCTAACGACTAGCGGCAATACAGATACGCAGTATTTT	CASSLTTSGNTDTQYF
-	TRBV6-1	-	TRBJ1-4	TGTGCCAGCAGTGAAGGGGCAATAGTGTCGGCAACTAATGAAAAACTGTTTTTT	CASSEGAIVSATNEKLFF
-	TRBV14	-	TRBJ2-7	TGTGCCAGCAGTCTCTTGGCCGAGGGGAGGTATCCCTACGAGCAGTACTTC	CASSLLAEGRYPYEQYF
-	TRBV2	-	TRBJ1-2	TGTGCCAGCAGTGTGAAGAATAACTATGGCTACACCTTC	CASSVKNNYGYTF
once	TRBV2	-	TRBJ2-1	TGTGCCAGCAGTGAAGCGAGACTTGCCGACAATGAGCAGTTCTTC	CASSEARLADNEQFF
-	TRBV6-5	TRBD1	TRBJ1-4	TGTGCCAGCAGGTGGACAGGGGGAAAACTGTTTTTT	CASRWTGGKLFF
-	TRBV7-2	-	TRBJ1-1	TGTGCCAGCAGCTCCCCGTTACGAACTGAAGCTTTCTTT	CASSSPLRTEAFF
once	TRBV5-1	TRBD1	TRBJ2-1	TGCGCCAGCAGCTTACAGGGGTGGAAAGGTGAGCAGTTCTTC	CASSLQGWKGEQFF
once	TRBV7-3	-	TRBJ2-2	TGTGCCAGCAGCCTTCCGAACACTGGGGAGCTGTTTTTT	CASSLPNTGELFF
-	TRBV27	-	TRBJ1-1	TGTGCCAGCAGTTTTTGGCAGGGGAAGAACACTGAAGCTTTCTTT	CASSFWQGKNTEAFF
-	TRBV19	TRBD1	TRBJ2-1	TGTGCCACCCGGGACAGGGGTGGCAATGAGCAGTTCTTC	CATRDRGGNEQFF
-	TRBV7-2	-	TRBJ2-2	TGTGCCAGCAGCCACGACTCGGCCGGGGAGCTGTTTTTT	CASSHDSAGELFF